This is a list of T cell receptor beta chains from one sample in a study of control samples from healthy donors and cancer patients. The data were produced by immunoSEQ multiplex PCR, yet TCRdb's version contains in-frame clones alone and is incomplete. The table records 95,000 to 110,000 clones, around 89% of them present only once. Sequenced material: PBMCs. These receptors were obtained from a man aged 60 to 75 with lung cancer. Each CDR3 is given with its conserved first and last residue. A D gene is named only where the DNA matches it firmly.

D	V	J	CDR3	DNA
NA	TRBV6-5	TRBJ1-1	CASSTTVNTEAFF	TGTGCCAGCAGTACGACGGTGAACACTGAAGCTTTCTTT
NA	TRBV30	TRBJ2-2	CAWSVRQGLNTGELFF	TGTGCCTGGAGTGTGCGTCAGGGATTGAACACCGGGGAGCTGTTTTTT
TRBD1	TRBV6-5	TRBJ1-5	CASSDSGQGNQPQHF	TGTGCCAGCAGTGACTCCGGACAGGGAAATCAGCCCCAGCATTTT
NA	TRBV3-1/TRBV3-2	TRBJ1-5	CASSQGVGGNQPQHF	TGTGCCAGCAGCCAAGGGGTAGGGGGCAATCAGCCCCAGCATTTT
NA	TRBV2	TRBJ1-1	CASINEATEAFF	TGTGCCAGCATCAATGAAGCCACTGAAGCTTTCTTT
NA	TRBV11-3	TRBJ2-1	CASSLDPFGNEQFF	TGTGCCAGCAGCTTAGATCCGTTCGGGAATGAGCAGTTCTTC
NA	TRBV18	TRBJ2-1	CASSPPFGYNEQFF	TGTGCCAGCTCACCACCATTTGGATACAATGAGCAGTTCTTC
NA	TRBV7-2	TRBJ2-1	CASSLGPSSYNEQFF	TGTGCCAGCAGCTTAGGTCCGAGCTCCTACAATGAGCAGTTCTTC
TRBD1	TRBV11-1	TRBJ1-1	CASSLGLQGEAFF	TGTGCCAGCAGCTTAGGATTACAGGGGGAAGCTTTCTTT
NA	TRBV27	TRBJ2-7	CASSSKNIQVATYEQYF	TGTGCCAGCAGTTCTAAAAACATACAGGTCGCGACGTACGAGCAGTACTTC
TRBD1	TRBV7-9	TRBJ1-3	CASSSSRTGVSSGNTIYF	TGTGCCAGCAGCTCATCACGTACAGGGGTGAGCTCTGGAAACACCATATATTTT